This T cell receptor beta chain comes out of a study of shared clonotypes between healthy human individuals. Findings and caveats of the study: For naive CD4 cells, approximately 5% of clonotypes were shared across a few donors.

Notes on this clone: The antigen is undetermined.

V dropped 3 bases and J dropped 6; count of bases not matched to a gene: 4. Germline V gives CDR1 SGHRS, CDR2 YFSETQ. The CDR3 extends over 13 amino acids. At a deep level, the assay was run. Using immunoSEQ multiplex PCR, the repertoire was profiled, and TCRdb retains in-frame clones only, with some absent. The sample comprises more than 90,000 clones, 67% of which are singletons, and 45% to 50% rests with the top ten. Sequencing used memory CD8+ T cells sorted from blood. Stated subset: CD45RO+ cells pooled with CCR7-negative TemRA cells. The chain couples TRBV5-1 to TRBJ1-1; 8 positions match TRBD1. The sequence was obtained from a man aged 25-45 years in good health. The CDR3 DNA sequence: TGCGCCAGCAGCTCCATGACAGGGGCTGAAGCTTTCTTT. This encodes CASSSMTGAEAFF.